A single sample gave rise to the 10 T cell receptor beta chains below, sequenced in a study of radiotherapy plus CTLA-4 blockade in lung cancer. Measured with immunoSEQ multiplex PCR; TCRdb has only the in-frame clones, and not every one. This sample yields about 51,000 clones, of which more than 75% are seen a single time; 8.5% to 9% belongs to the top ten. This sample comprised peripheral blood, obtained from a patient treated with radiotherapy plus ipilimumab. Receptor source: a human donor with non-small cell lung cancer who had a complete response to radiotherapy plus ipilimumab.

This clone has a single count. CDR3 loop: CARSYRTTGTYEQYF. The CDR3 DNA sequence: TGTGCCAGAAGCTATCGGACGACAGGGACCTACGAGCAGTACTTC. The rearrangement joins TRBV5-3 to TRBJ2-7; TRBD1 agrees at 7 bases. TRBV5-3 is sorted into the ORF group, with uncertain function. This CDR3 has 15 residues. J lost 2 bases, V lost 3 bases, and 8 bases had no gene match.

DNA for the CDR3: TGTGCCGGACGGACAGCGAACACTGAAGCTTTCTTT. It encodes CAGRTANTEAFF. The chain uses TRBV6-1 and TRBJ1-1, with D possibly TRBD1 on 6 matching bases. V gave up 11 bases and J gave up 1 base, with 11 bases separating them. CDR1 is MNHNS and CDR2 is SASEGT in the germline V gene. The CDR3 contains 12 residues.

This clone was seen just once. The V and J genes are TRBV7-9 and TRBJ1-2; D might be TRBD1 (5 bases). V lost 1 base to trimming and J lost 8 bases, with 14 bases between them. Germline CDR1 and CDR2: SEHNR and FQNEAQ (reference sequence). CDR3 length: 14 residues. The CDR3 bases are TGTGCCAGCAGCTTAGAGTCTAGGGGCGGAGGCTACACCTTC. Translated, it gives CASSLESRGGGYTF.

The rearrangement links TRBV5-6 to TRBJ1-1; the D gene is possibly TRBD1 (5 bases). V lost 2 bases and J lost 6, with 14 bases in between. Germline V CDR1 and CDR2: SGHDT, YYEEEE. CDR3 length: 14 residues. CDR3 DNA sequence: TGTGCCAGCAGCTTCCCAGGGTGGAGCGCTGAAGCTTTCTTT. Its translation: CASSFPGWSAEAFF.

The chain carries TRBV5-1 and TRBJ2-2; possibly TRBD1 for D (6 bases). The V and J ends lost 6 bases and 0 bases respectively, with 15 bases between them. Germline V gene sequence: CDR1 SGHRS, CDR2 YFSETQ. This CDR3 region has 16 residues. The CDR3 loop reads CASKITWTANTGELFF. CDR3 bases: TGCGCCAGCAAGATTACCTGGACAGCGAACACCGGGGAGCTGTTTTTT.

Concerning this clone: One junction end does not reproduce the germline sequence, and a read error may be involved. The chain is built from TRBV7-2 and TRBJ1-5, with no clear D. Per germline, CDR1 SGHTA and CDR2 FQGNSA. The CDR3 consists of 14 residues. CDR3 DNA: TGTGCCAGCAGCTTAGCGCGAATGGAGCAGCTCCAGCATTTT. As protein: CASSLARMEQLQHF.

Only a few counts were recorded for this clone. The CDR3 loop is CASSPTQGDYGYTF. DNA of the CDR3: TGCGCCAGCAGCCCGACACAAGGGGACTATGGCTACACCTTC. This sequence joins TRBV5-1 and TRBJ1-2; TRBD1 is a possible D gene (5 bases). The V gene's germline CDR1 is SGHRS and CDR2 YFSETQ. Trimming cost V 4 bases and J 3 bases, with 13 bases left between them. The CDR3 covers 14 residues. The full variable domain, in which reference TRBV5-1 and TRBJ1-2 provide the parts outside the CDR3, is KAGVTQTPRYLIKTRGQQVTLSCSPISGHRSVSWYQQTPGQGLQFLFEYFSETQRNKGNFPGRFSGRQFSNSRSEMNVSTLELGDSALYLCASSPTQGDYGYTFGSGTRLTVV.

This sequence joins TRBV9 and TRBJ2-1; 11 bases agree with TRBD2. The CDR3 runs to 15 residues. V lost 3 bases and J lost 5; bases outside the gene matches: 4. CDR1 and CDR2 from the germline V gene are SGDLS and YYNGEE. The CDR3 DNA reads TGTGCCAGCAGCGCGCGACTAGCGGGACACAATGAGCAGTTCTTC. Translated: CASSARLAGHNEQFF.

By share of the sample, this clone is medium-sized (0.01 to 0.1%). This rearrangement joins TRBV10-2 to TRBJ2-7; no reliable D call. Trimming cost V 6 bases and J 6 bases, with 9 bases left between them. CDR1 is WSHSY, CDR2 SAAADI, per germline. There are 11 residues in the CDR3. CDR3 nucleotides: TGCGCCAGCAGAAATCGGGTCGAGCAGTACGTC. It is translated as CASRNRVEQYV.

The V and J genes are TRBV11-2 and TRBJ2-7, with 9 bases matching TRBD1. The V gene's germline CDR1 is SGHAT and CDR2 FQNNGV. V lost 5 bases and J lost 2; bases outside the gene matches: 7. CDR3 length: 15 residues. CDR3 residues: CASSVRDRAPYEQYF. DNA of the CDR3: TGTGCCAGCAGCGTCCGGGACAGGGCACCCTACGAGCAGTACTTC.